This T cell receptor beta chain is drawn from a study of shared clonotypes between healthy human individuals. At the level of the study: A donor's plate count was three for CD4 naive and three for CD4 memory; CD8 naive had two and CD8 memory one.

Study results and limitations: It was the non-shared clonotypes that had lower generation probabilities than clonotypes shared by all four donors.

Sequencing was performed with immunoSEQ multiplex PCR; in TCRdb, only in-frame clones are kept and a portion is missing. This table has fewer than 130,000 clones, about 66% appearing once. A note on this clone: What it binds is not known.

V lost 8 bases, J lost 2 bases, and 13 bases lay in between. CDR1 KGHSH and CDR2 LQKENI come from the germline V gene. The CDR3 totals 13 residues. This chain uses TRBV18 with TRBJ2-7, with D possibly matching TRBD1 (5 bases). This TCR was sampled from a woman in her 30s in good health. Sample: memory CD8+ T cells sorted from blood. As for subset: CD45RO+ cells pooled with CCR7-negative TemRA cells. Here the CDR3 DNA reads TGTGCCAGCCACGGTGACAGCCCCTACGAGCAGTACTTC. This codes for CASHGDSPYEQYF.